This T cell receptor (beta chain) derives from a study of cytomegalovirus exposure and HLA in healthy donors. The study, taken as a whole, reports: Confirmation was obtained in vitro that a few CMV-associated chains are specific for CMV antigens.

Of note for this clone: What it binds is not known.

The donors comprised healthy bone marrow donors. Amplification used 60 Vbeta primers and 13 Jbeta primers. Original processing methods: It was a later analysis that counted around 85 million unique TCR beta chains, of which roughly 10 million were shared. Clones were read by immunoSEQ multiplex PCR, and TCRdb kept only the in-frame ones, dropping some. D and trimming were read from the DNA, whereas the V and J calls and clone size are those reported in that table. The sample includes 160,000 or so clones, around 78% seen only once; the top ten take approximately 1%. Sequenced: PBMCs. This receptor was taken from a woman aged 35 to 49 in good health and CMV-seronegative.

DNA for the CDR3: TGTGCCAGCAGTGAGTTAGCGGGAGGTCAGACAGATACGCAGTATTTT. Protein product: CASSELAGGQTDTQYF. The chain combines TRBV25-1 with TRBJ2-3, with 10 bases identical to TRBD2. Germline CDR1 MGHDK, CDR2 SYGVNS. Trimming took 3 bases from V and 3 from J; bases not matched to a gene: 6. The CDR3 has 16 amino acids.